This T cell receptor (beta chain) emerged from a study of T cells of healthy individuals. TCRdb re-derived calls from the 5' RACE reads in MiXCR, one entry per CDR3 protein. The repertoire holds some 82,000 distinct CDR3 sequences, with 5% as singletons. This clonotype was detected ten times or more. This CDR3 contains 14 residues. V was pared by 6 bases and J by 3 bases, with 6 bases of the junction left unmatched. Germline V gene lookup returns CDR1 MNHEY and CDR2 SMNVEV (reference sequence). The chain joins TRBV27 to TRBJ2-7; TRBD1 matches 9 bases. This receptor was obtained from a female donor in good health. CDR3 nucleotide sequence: TGTGCCAGCAGCACAGGGGGCCCTAACTACGAGCAGTACTTC. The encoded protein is CASSTGGPNYEQYF.